This T cell receptor (beta chain) is drawn from a study of cytomegalovirus exposure and HLA in healthy donors. Trimming shortened V by 1 base and J by 2 bases, and 12 bases separated the two germline ends. The CDR3 loop spans 15 amino acids. Germline assignment: CDR1 MNHNS and CDR2 SASEGT. TCRdb's copy holds only in-frame clones and misses some; the assay was immunoSEQ multiplex PCR. The data contain fewer than 200,000 clones, approximately 84% of them singletons. The donors were part of the approximately 120-subject validation cohort, which stood apart from the approximately 640-subject first cohort. Study observations and caveats: Cytomegalovirus-associated status was assigned to about 150 TCR beta chains. Within the 120 or so validation repertoires, first-cohort TCR clusters tended to co-occur, according to a later analysis.

Points on this clone: The antigen remains unidentified.

The TCR sequence derives from a woman between 18 and 29 years old in good health and CMV-seropositive. Sequencing was performed on PBMCs. The chain combines TRBV6-1 with TRBJ2-7, with D tentatively TRBD2 (5 bases). DNA for the CDR3: TGTGCCAGCAGTGAAGTTGAGGGAACAACCTACGAGCAGTACTTC. It translates to CASSEVEGTTYEQYF.